This TCR beta chain appears in the sequencing data of a study of identical twins (dated by TCRdb to 2016 to 2017). Study-wide context: The study deep-sequenced TCR alpha and beta repertoires from monozygotic twins, unrelated adults of various ages and cord blood to test whether fetal clonotypes persist. Replicate twin experiments were performed at different times using different library preparation protocols to rule out contamination.

Here is what the overall study found, with its caveats: Because the same donors could not be followed over many years, conclusions were based on cross-sectional statistical analysis. Recombination models systematically underestimated out-of-frame TCR alpha sharing in monozygotic twins but agreed with sharing between unrelated individuals. Fewer insertions were carried by abundant cord blood beta clonotypes; a weaker similar trend was observed in young adult naive repertoires, while no such trend was observed in memory repertoires. Compared with coincidental sharing between unrelated individuals, out-of-frame TCR alpha sequences shared between twins showed an excess of sequences with low generation probability. Zero-insertion analyses could be partly confounded by invariant T cells such as MAIT and iNKT, although diverse VJ usage argued against such confounding for most clonotypes. A weaker excess of twin sharing was found in beta out-of-frame sequences because the signal-to-noise ratio was lowered by fewer shared sequences.

Every donor in the study was a healthy Caucasian. Three pairs of female monozygotic twins, all aged roughly 18 to 29 years, were included in the twin cohort. Positive isolation kits from Invitrogen were used to isolate the CD4+ and CD8+ T cell populations. Germline trimming amounts to 5 bases on V and 7 bases on J, with 6 as the count of junction bases outside the gene matches. From its cysteine to its valine, the CDR3 spans 13 amino acids. The entry retains the CDR3 DNA only, 39 bases that are in frame from base 1. From the germline V gene (reference sequence), CDR1 is DFQATT and CDR2 is SNEGSKA. Library construction relied on 5' RACE. The instrument given in TCRdb is Illumina HiSeq 2000. A universal primer binding site was introduced by template switching, and a unique molecular identifier was present in the final cDNA, enabling accurate counting of TCR cDNA molecules. First-strand cDNA for TCR alpha and beta chains was synthesized from specific primers in the conserved constant-segment region. To control for contamination, every cDNA library carried two barcodes: a SMART-Mk sample barcode plus Illumina barcodes. TruSeq adapter sequences and Illumina sample barcodes were added in two successive PCR steps. Sequencing of the TCR alpha and beta cDNA libraries was done on the Illumina HiSeq platform using custom primers. Under the source paper's analysis protocol: Raw reads were processed with MiGEC to extract unique molecular identifiers, and MiXCR was used to determine CDR3 positions. For each individual, recombination models were inferred using an EM algorithm with the repgenHMM and IGoR tools. The analysis of shared clonotypes was done with the tcR package in R, with sharing normalized by the product of cloneset sizes. To study raw recombination free of thymic and clonal selection effects, out-of-frame nonproductive sequences were analyzed. TCRdb's own reprocessing of the public reads used fastp at Q25 and MiXCR and kept productive beta chains. Identical CDR3 protein sequences are pooled into one entry, listed with their most common genes and DNA. TCRdb's processing, not the authors', yielded these V and J calls. The table for this sample lists about 530,000 distinct CDR3 sequences; 20% to 25% of them were counted only once. In total, the top ten clones hold approximately 0.52% of the sample.

This clonotype was observed a few times. Its antigen is not yet known. No base quality information exists; no much larger clone differs at one position. The same data also went into a second study, on yellow fever vaccine responses in identical twins. From that second study: The authors reported that the T cell response to vaccination in identical twins appeared partly convergent and partly personalized. Focusing on identical twins, the study followed the T cell clones that responded to the vaccine, and did so with precision.

The chain was built from TRBV20-1 and TRBJ2-7, with TRBD2 matching 12 junction bases. This TCR was sampled from a woman aged 18-29 years in good health. The sample consisted of CD4+ T cells sorted from blood. In nucleotides, the sequence is TGCAGTGCTGCTAGCGGGGGGGTGTGGGAGCAGTACGTC. This yields the protein CSAASGGVWEQYV.